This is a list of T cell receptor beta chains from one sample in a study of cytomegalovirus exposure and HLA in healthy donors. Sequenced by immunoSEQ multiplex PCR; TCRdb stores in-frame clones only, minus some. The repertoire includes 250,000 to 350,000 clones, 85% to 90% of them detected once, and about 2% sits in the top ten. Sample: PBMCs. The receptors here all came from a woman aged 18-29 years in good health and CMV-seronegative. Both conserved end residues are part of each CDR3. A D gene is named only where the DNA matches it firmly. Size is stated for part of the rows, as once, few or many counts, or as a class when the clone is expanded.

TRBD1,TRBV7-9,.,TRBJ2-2,TGTTCCAGCAGCTTACCCCGGGACAGGGCCAACACCGGGGAGCTGTTTTTT,CSSSLPRDRANTGELFF
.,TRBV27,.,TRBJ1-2,TGTGCCAGCAGTTTACAGGGTAACTATGGCTACACCTTC,CASSLQGNYGYTF
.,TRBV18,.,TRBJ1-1,TGTGCCAGCTCACCCCAAGCCAGCAATGCGCCGGGCACTGAAGCTTTCTTT,CASSPQASNAPGTEAFF
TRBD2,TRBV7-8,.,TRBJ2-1,TGTGCCAGCAGCCCCGCACTAGCGGGGGGCGGGAATGAGCAGTTCTTC,CASSPALAGGGNEQFF
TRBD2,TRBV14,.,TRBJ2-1,TGTGCCAGCAGCCTACTAGCGGGGGGAGCCAATGAGCAGTTCTTC,CASSLLAGGANEQFF
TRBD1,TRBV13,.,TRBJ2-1,TGTGCCAGCAGCTTTGGACAGGCGAATGAGCAGTTCTTC,CASSFGQANEQFF
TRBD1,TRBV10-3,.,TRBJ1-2,TGTGCCATCAGTGCCGGGACAGGGGGCGCGACGGGGTATGGCTACACCTTC,CAISAGTGGATGYGYTF
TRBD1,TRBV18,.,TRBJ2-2,TGTGCCAGCTCACCACCGGGACAGAGGAACACCGGGGAGCTGTTTTTT,CASSPPGQRNTGELFF
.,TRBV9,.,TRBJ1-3,TGTGCCAGCAGCGTAGGTAGGGGCTTCTCTGGAAACACCATATATTTT,CASSVGRGFSGNTIYF
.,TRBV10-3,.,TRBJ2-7,TGTGCCATCAGTGACCTCAAAAGCTTTTCCTACGAGCAGTACTTC,CAISDLKSFSYEQYF
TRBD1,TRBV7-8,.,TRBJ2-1,TGTGCCAGCAGCAGGACAGGGGACTCCTACAATGAGCAGTTCTTC,CASSRTGDSYNEQFF
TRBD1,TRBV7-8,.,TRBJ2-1,TGTGCCAGCAGCTCACCGAGACAGGGCGTTACCTACAATGAGCAGTTCTTC,CASSSPRQGVTYNEQFF
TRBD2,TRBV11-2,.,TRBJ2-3,TGTGCCAGCAGCTTAGATGGGGAGGGAACAGATACGCAGTATTTT,CASSLDGEGTDTQYF
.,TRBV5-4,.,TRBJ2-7,TGTGCCAGCAGCTTTGTCTTATCCTACGAGCAGTACTTC,CASSFVLSYEQYF
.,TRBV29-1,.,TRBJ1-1,TGCAGCGTTGTCAGGGTTTCGGAGGGCACTGAAGCTTTCTTT,CSVVRVSEGTEAFF
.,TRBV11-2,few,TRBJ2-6,TGTGCCAGCAGCTTAGCAGGGGCTGGGGCCAACGTCCTGACTTTC,CASSLAGAGANVLTF
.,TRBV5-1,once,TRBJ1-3,TGCGCCAGCAGCACGGGGGAGCCCGTAAACACCATATATTTT,CASSTGEPVNTIYF
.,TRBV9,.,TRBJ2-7,TGTGCCAGCAGCTCCGGGGGGCCCTACGAGCAGTACTTC,CASSSGGPYEQYF
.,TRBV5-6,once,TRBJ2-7,TGTGCCAGCAGATCCCGGGACAATACCTACGAGCAGTACTTC,CASRSRDNTYEQYF
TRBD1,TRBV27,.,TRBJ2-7,TGTGCCAGCAAAGTGGGGGGGGACGGGACAGGGGAAGACGAGCAGTACTTC,CASKVGGDGTGEDEQYF
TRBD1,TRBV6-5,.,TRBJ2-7,TGTGCCAGCAGTTATCGCCAGGGGGCCGAGCAGTACTTC,CASSYRQGAEQYF
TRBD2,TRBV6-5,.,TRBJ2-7,TGTGCCAGCAGTCCCCCGGGGGGCTACGAGCAGTACTTC,CASSPPGGYEQYF
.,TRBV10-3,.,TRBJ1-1,TGTGCCATCAGTGCCTTACTATCGAACACTGAAGCTTTCTTT,CAISALLSNTEAFF
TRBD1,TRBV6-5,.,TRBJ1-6,TGTGCCAGCAGACGCAAACGACAGGGTAATTCACCCCTCCACTTT,CASRRKRQGNSPLHF
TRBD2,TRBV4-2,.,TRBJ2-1,TGTGCCAGCAGCCAAGAATGGCGGGGGGGCAATGAGCAGTTCTTC,CASSQEWRGGNEQFF
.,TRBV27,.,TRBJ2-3,TGTGCCAGCAGTTTACGGCCTAGTGGAGATACGCAGTATTTT,CASSLRPSGDTQYF
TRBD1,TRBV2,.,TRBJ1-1,TGTGCCAGCATATGGGACAGGGTCTTGAACACTGAAGCTTTCTTT,CASIWDRVLNTEAFF
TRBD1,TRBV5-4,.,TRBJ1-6,TGTGCCAGCAGCCCCCAGGACAGGGGAGATAATTCACCCCTCCACTTT,CASSPQDRGDNSPLHF
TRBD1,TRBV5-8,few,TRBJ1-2,TGTGCCAGCAGCTTGGCCGACAGGGGATTCCTCTATGGCTACACCTTC,CASSLADRGFLYGYTF
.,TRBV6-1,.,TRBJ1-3,TGTGCCAGCAGTGACTTGGGGGCGTACTCTGGAAACACCATATATTTT,CASSDLGAYSGNTIYF
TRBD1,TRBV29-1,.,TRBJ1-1,TGCAGCGTTGACGGCAGGGGGCGAGCTTTCTTT,CSVDGRGRAFF
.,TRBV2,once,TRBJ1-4,TGTGCCAGCAGCCCAGTCGGGGGTTATGGTGAAAAACTGTTTTTT,CASSPVGGYGEKLFF
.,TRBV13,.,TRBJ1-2,TGTGCCAGCACTCAAGGGGTCGACTATGGCTACACCTTC,CASTQGVDYGYTF
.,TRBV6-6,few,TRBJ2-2,TGTGCCAGCACAGGCCAAACGAACACCGGGGAGCTGTTTTTT,CASTGQTNTGELFF
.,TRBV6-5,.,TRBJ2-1,TGTGCCAGCAGTCGAGGGGGGGCTTACAATGAGCAGTTCTTC,CASSRGGAYNEQFF
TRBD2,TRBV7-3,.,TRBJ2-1,TGTGCCAGCAGCCGAACTAGCGGGGGGGAATACAATGAGCAGTTCTTC,CASSRTSGGEYNEQFF
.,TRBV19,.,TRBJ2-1,TGTGCCAGTAGTATTATGCCAGGATCCAATGAGCAGTTCTTC,CASSIMPGSNEQFF
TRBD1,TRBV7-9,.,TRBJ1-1,TGTGCCAGCAGCATAGCCGGGACAGGGGTCTCTGAAGCTTTCTTT,CASSIAGTGVSEAFF
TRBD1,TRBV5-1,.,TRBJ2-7,TGCGCCAGCAGCTTGTCAGGGGGCACCTACGAGCAGTACTTC,CASSLSGGTYEQYF
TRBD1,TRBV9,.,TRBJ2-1,TGTGCCAGCAGCTTATCCGGGACAGGGCATCAGGAGCAGTTCTTC,CASSLSGTGHQEQFF
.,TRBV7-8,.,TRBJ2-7,TGTGCCAGCAGCTTACTTGAGAGTAGCGGAGTCTACGAGCAGTACTTC,CASSLLESSGVYEQYF
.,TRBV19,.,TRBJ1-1,TGTGCCAGTAGTTATGGGGCGTACACTGAAGCTTTCTTT,CASSYGAYTEAFF
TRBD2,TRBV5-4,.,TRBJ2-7,TGTGCCAGCAGCTTTGGACTAGCGGGGGGCGAGCAGTACTTC,CASSFGLAGGEQYF
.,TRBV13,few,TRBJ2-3,TGTGCCAGCAGCTTATGGAATAGCGAAGATACGCAGTATTTT,CASSLWNSEDTQYF
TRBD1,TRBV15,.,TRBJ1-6,TGTGCCACCAAAAAAGACAGGGGGCATTCACCCCTCCACTTT,CATKKDRGHSPLHF
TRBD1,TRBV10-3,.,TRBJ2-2,TGTGCCATCAGTGAGAGACAGGGTTCCACCGGGGAGCTGTTTTTT,CAISERQGSTGELFF
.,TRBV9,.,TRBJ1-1,TGTGCCAGCAGCGTAGCAACAGGGAGCTGGACTGAAGCTTTCTTT,CASSVATGSWTEAFF
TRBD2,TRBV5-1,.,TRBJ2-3,TGCGCCAGCAGCTTGGCGGCGGGGGGTCCAGATACGCAGTATTTT,CASSLAAGGPDTQYF
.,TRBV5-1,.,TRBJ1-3,TGCGCCAGCAGCTTGACTGGTCGAAACACCATATATTTT,CASSLTGRNTIYF
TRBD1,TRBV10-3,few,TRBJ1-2,TGTGCCGTCGGGACAGGGAAAAACTATGGCTACACCTTC,CAVGTGKNYGYTF
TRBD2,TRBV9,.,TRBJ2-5,TGTGCCAGCAGCGCGGGACTAGCGGAAGAGACCCAGTACTTC,CASSAGLAEETQYF
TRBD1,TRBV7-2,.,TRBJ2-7,TGTGCCAGCAGCTTAGCGAAGGACAGGCCGACCTACGAGCAGTACTTC,CASSLAKDRPTYEQYF
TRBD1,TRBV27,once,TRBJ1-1,TGTGCCAGCAGACAGGACAGGGTCGTGAACACTGAAGCTTTCTTT,CASRQDRVVNTEAFF
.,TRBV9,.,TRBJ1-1,TGTGCCAGCAGCCCCAGTGGGGGGTCGAATAGCGCTGAAGCTTTCTTT,CASSPSGGSNSAEAFF
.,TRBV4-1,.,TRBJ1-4,TGCGCCAGCAGCAATCCGTACACAACTAATGAAAAACTGTTTTTT,CASSNPYTTNEKLFF
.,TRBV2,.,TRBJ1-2,TGTGCCAACTCCGGAGGAAATGGCTACACCTTC,CANSGGNGYTF
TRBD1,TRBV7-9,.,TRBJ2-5,TGTGCCAGCAGCTTAGAGGTTATAGGGGGCCTAGAGACCCAGTACTTC,CASSLEVIGGLETQYF
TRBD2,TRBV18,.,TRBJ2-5,TGTGCCAGCTCTCAGCGGGGGGTCGGGGAGACCCAGTACTTC,CASSQRGVGETQYF
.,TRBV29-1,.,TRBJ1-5,TGCAGCGTCGGTGACAGGTTCTCGGATCAGCCCCAGCATTTT,CSVGDRFSDQPQHF
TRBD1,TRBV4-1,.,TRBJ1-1,TGCGCCAGCAGCCAAAGGGACAGGGCGAGCACTGAAGCTTTCTTT,CASSQRDRASTEAFF